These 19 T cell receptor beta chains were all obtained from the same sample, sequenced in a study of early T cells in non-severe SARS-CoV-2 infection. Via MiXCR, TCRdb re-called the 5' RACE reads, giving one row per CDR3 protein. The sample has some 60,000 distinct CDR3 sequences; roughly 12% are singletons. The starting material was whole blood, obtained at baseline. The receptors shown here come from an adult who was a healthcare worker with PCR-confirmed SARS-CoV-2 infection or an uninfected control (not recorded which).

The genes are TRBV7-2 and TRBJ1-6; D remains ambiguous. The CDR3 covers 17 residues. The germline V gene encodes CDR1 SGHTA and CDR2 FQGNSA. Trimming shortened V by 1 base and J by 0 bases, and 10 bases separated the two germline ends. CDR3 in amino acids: CASSLVDPSSYNSPLHF. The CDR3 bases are TGTGCCAGCAGCTTAGTGGATCCGAGCTCCTATAATTCACCCCTCCACTTT.

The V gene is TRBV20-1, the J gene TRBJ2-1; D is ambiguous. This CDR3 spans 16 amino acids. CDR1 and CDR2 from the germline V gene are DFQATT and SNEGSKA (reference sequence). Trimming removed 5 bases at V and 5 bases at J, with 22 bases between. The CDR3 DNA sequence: TGCAGTGCTTCTCGCTGGGGTCGGAGCAGAAACAATGAGCAGTTCTTC. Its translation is CSASRWGRSRNNEQFF.

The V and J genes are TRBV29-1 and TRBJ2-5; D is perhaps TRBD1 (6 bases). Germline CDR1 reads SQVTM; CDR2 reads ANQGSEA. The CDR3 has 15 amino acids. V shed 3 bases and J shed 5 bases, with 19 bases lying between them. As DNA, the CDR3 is TGCAGCGTTGAGGCCCGGGACACCCCATCGGAGACCCAGTACTTC. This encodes CSVEARDTPSETQYF.

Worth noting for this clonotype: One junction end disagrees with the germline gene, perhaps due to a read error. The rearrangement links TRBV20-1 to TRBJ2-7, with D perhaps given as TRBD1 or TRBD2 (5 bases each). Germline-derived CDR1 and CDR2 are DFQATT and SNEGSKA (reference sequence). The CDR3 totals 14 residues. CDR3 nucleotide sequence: TGCAGTGCAAGAGATTCCGGGGCCGACTACGAGCAGTACTTC. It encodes CSARDSGADYEQYF.

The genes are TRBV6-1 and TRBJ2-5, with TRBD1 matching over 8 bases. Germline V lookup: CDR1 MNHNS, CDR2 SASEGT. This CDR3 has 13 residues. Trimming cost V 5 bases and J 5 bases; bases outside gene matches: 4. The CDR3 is CASSWTGRETQYF. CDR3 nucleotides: TGTGCCAGCAGTTGGACAGGGCGCGAGACCCAGTACTTC.

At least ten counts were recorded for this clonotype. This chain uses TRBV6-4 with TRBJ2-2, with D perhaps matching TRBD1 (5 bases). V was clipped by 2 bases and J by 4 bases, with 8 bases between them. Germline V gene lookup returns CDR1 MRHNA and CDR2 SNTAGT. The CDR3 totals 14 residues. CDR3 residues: CASSDGAGTGELFF. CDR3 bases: TGTGCCAGCAGTGACGGGGCTGGCACCGGGGAGCTGTTTTTT.

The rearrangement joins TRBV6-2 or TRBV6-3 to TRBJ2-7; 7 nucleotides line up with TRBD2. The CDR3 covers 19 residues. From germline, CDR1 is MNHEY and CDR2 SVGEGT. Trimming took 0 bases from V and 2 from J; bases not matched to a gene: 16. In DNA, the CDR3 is TGTGCCAGCAGTTACTCGGCAGGGAGGACTAGTTCCGCGCCCTACGAGCAGTACTTC. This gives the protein CASSYSAGRTSSAPYEQYF.

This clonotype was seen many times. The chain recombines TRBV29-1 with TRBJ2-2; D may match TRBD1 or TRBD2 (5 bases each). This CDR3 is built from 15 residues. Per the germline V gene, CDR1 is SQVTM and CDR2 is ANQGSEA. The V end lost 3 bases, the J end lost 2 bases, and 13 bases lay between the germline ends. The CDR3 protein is CSVDESGSNTGELFF. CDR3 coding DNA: TGCAGCGTTGATGAGTCAGGGAGTAACACCGGGGAGCTGTTTTTT.

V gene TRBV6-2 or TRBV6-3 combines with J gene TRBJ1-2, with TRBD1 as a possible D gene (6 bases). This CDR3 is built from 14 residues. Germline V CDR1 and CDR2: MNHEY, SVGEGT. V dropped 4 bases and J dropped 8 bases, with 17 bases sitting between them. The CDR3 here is CASSFDPGAGGYTF. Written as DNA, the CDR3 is TGTGCCAGCAGTTTTGATCCAGGGGCCGGCGGCTACACCTTC.

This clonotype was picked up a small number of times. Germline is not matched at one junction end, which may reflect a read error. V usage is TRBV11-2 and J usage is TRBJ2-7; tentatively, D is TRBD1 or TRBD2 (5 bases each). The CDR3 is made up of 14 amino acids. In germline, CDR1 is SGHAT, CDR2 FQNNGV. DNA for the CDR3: TGTGCCAGCAGCTTCGGGACCCGAGCCTACGAGCAATACTTC. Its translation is CASSFGTRAYEQYF.

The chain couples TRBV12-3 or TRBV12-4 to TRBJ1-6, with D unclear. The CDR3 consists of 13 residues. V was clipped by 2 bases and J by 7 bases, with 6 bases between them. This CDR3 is CASSLQQNSPLHF. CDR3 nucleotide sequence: TGTGCCAGCAGTTTACAGCAGAATTCACCCCTCCACTTT.

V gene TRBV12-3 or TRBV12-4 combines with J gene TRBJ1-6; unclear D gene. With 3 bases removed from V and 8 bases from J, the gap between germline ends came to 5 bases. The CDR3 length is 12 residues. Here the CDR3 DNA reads TGTGCCAGCAGTTTTAATGATTCACCCCTCCACTTT. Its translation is CASSFNDSPLHF.

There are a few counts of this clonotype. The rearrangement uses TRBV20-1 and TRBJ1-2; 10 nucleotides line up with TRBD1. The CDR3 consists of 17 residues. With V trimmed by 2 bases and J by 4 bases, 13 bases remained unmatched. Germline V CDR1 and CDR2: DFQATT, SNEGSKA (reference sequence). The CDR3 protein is CSARQGQGGTSLYGYTF. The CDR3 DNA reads TGCAGTGCTAGACAAGGACAGGGGGGGACGAGTCTCTATGGCTACACCTTC.

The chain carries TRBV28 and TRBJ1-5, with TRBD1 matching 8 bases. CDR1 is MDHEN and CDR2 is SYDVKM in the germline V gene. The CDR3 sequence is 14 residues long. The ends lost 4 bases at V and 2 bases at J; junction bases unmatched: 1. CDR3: CASSSTGGNQPQHF. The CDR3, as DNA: TGTGCCAGCAGTTCGACAGGGGGCAATCAGCCCCAGCATTTT.

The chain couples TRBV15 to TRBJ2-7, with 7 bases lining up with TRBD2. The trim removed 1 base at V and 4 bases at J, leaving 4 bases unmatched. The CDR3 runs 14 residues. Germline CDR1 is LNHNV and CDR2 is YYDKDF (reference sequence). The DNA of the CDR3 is TGTGCCACCAGCAGAGGTCCCGGGGGGTACGAGCAGTACTTC. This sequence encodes CATSRGPGGYEQYF. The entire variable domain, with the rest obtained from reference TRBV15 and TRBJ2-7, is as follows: DAMVIQNPRYQVTQFGKPVTLSCSQTLNHNVMYWYQQKSSQAPKLLFHYYDKDFNNEADTPDNFQSRRPNTSFCFLDIRSPGLGDTAMYLCATSRGPGGYEQYFGPGTRLTVT.

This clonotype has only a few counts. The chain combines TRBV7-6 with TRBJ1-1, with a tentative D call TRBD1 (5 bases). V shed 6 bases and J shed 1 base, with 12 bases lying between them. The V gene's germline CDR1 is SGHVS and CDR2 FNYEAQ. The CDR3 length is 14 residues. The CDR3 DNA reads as TGTGCCAGCAGGCCGGGACTCCGGAACACTGAAGCTTTCTTT. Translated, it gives CASRPGLRNTEAFF.

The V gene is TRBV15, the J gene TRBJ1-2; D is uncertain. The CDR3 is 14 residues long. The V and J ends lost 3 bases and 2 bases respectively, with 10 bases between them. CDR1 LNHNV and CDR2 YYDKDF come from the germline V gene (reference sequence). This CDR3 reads CATSSRTDNYGYTF. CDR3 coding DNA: TGTGCCACCAGCAGTAGAACAGACAACTATGGCTACACCTTC.

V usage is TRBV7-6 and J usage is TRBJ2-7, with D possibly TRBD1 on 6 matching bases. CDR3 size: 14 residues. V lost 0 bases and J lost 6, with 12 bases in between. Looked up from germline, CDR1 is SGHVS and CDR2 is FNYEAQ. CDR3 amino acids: CASSLAGGQSEQYF. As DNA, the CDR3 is TGTGCCAGCAGCTTAGCCGGAGGACAGAGCGAGCAGTACTTC.

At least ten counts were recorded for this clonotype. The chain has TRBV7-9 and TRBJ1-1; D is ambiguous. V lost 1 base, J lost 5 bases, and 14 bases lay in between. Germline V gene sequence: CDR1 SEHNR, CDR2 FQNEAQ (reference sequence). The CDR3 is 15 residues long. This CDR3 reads CASSLEWGGRTEAFF. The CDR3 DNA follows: TGTGCCAGCAGCTTAGAATGGGGAGGGAGAACTGAAGCTTTCTTT.